Given below is one T cell receptor (beta chain) in context. Its specificity is not known. These data come from a study of early T cells in non-severe SARS-CoV-2 infection. About the study: From unsorted whole blood, bulk RNA was sequenced, and the chains remained unpaired.

General study results and limits: Lookups in VDJdb leaned toward anti-spike CD8 responses and missed private and CD4 specificities.

Researchers tagged individual cDNA molecules with unique molecular identifiers. TCRdb reanalysed the 5' RACE reads using MiXCR and keeps one entry per CDR3 protein. The top ten hold roughly 6.4% of the sample, which has over 70,000 distinct CDR3 sequences, around an eighth seen once. CDR3 length: 15 amino acids. The germline CDR1 and CDR2 sequences are DFQATT and SNEGSKA (reference sequence). Trimming removed 3 bases from V and 3 bases from J; junction bases left unmatched: 7. The receptor comes from an adult who was a healthcare worker with PCR-confirmed SARS-CoV-2 infection or an uninfected control (not recorded which). The J gene is TRBJ1-4, the V gene TRBV20-1; 7 nucleotides agree with TRBD1. Sequences were obtained from whole blood. CDR3 residues: CSASPRGVANEKLFF. The CDR3 coding sequence is TGCAGTGCTAGTCCCAGGGGGGTGGCTAATGAAAAACTGTTTTTT.